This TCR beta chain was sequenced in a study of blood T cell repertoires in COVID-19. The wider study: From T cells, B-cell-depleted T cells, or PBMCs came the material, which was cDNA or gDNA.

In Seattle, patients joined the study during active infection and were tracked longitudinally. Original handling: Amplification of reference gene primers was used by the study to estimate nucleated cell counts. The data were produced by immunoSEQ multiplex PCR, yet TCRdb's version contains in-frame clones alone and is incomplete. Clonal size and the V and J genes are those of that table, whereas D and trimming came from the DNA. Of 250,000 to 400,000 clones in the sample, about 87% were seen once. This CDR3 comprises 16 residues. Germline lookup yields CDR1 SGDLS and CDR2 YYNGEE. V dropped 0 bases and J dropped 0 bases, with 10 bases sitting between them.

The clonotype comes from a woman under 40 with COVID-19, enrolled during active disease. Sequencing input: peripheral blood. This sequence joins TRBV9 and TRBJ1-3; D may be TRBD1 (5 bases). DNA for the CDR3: TGTGCCAGCAGCGTAGGTGACAGAGACTCTGGAAACACCATATATTTT. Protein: CASSVGDRDSGNTIYF.